The source of this TCR beta chain is a study of response to subunit inactivated influenza vaccine. The CDR3 loop spans 14 amino acids. V trimming: 6 bases; J trimming: 4 bases; junction bases outside the gene matches: 6. Study conclusions and caveats: Few additional T cells are recruited per seasonal influenza vaccination, authors suggested.

TCRdb redid the calling of the RT-PCR reads with MiXCR, one entry per CDR3 protein. The sample has over 450,000 distinct CDR3 sequences; approximately 12% are singletons. As concerns this clonotype: Its antigen is unidentified.

The receptor comes from a man aged 45-60 years who received an inactivated influenza vaccine. This specimen consisted of PBMCs from blood, obtained around seven weeks after vaccination. V and J are TRBV12-3 or TRBV12-4 and TRBJ2-3, with 8 bases lining up with TRBD2. The CDR3 loop reads CASSAGGRADTQYF. The CDR3 DNA follows: TGTGCCAGCAGCGCGGGGGGCCGGGCAGATACGCAGTATTTT.